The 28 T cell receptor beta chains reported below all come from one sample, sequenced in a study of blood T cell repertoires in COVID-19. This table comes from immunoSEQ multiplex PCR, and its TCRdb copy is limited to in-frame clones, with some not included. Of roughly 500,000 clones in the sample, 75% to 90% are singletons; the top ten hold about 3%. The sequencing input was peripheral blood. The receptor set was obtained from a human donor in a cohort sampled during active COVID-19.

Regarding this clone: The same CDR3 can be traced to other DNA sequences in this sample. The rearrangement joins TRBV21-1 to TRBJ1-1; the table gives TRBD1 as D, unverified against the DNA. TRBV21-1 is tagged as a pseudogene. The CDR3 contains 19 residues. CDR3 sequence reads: CASSKALDRGPSTNTEAFF. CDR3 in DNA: TGTGCCAGCAGCAAAGCGTTGGACAGGGGCCCCTCGACCAACACTGAAGCTTTCTTT.

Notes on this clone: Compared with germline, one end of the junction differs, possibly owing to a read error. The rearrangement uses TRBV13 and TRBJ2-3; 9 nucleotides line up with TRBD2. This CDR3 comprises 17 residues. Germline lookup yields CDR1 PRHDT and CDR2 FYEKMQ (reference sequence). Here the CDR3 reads CASSLGTSSLSTDTQYF. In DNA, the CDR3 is TGTGCCAGCAGCCTAGGGACTAGCAGCCTTAGCACAGATACGCAGTATTTT.

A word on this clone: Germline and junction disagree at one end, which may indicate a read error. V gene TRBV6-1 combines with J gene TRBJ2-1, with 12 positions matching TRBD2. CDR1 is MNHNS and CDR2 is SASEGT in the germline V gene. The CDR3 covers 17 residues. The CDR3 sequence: CASSQALAGGPFNEQFF. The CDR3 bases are TGTGCCAGCAGTCAAGCGCTAGCGGGAGGGCCGTTCAATGAGCAGTTCTTC.

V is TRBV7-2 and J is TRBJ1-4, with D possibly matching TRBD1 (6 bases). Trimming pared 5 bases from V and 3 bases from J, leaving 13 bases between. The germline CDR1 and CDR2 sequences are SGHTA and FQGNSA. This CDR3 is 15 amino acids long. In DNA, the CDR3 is TGTGCCAGCAGCCCTGAGGGGGTGGCTAATGAAAAACTGTTTTTT. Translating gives CASSPEGVANEKLFF.

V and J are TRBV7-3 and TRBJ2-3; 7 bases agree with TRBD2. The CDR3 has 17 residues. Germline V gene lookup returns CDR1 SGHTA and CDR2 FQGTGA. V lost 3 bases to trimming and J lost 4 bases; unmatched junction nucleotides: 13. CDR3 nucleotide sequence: TGTGCCAGCAGCTTCTGGGCGGCGGGAGTGGGGCCAGATACGCAGTATTTT. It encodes CASSFWAAGVGPDTQYF.

For the CDR3, the DNA is TGTGCCAGAAACCGGGACAGGGGCCCTGAAGCTTTCTTT. Translated: CARNRDRGPEAFF. The rearrangement uses TRBV2 and TRBJ1-1; 10 bases map to TRBD1. This CDR3 region has 13 residues. V shed 9 bases, J shed 6 bases, and the junction held 7 bases outside the gene matches. In germline, CDR1 is SNHLY, CDR2 FYNNEI.

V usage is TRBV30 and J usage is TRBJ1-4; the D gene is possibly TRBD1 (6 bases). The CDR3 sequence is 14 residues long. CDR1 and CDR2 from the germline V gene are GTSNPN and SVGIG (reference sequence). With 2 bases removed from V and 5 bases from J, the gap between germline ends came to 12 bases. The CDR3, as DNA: TGTGCCTGGAGTCCGGGACACCAAAATGAAAAACTGTTTTTT. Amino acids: CAWSPGHQNEKLFF.

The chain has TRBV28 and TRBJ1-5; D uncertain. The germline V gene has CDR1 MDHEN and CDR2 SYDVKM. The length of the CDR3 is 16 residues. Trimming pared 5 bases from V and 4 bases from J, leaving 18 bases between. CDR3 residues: CASSGNGRAKNQPQHF. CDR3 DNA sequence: TGTGCCAGCAGTGGGAACGGGAGGGCGAAAAATCAGCCCCAGCATTTT.

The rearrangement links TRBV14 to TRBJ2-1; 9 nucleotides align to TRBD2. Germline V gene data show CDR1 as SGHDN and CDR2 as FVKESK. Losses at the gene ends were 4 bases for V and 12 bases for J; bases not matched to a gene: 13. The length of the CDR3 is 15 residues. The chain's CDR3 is CASSPTTSGPGRQFF. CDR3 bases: TGTGCCAGCAGCCCCACTACTAGCGGGCCGGGGAGGCAGTTCTTC.

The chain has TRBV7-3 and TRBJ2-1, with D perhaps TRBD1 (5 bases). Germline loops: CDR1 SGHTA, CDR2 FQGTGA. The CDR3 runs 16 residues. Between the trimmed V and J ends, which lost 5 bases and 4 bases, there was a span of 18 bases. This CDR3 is CASSTQTGNGYNEQFF. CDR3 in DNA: TGTGCCAGCAGCACCCAAACAGGCAATGGTTACAATGAGCAGTTCTTC.

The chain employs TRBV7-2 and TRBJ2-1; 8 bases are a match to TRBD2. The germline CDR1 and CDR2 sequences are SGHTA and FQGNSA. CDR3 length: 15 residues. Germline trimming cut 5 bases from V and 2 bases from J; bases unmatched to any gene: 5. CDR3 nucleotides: TGTGCCAGCAGCCCGATAGCGGGAACCTACAATGAGCAGTTCTTC. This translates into CASSPIAGTYNEQFF.

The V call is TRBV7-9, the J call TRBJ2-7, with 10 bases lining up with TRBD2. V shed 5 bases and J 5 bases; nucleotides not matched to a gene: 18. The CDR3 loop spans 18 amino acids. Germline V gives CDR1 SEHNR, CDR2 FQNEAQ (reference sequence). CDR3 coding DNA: TGTGCCAGCAGCATTTTAGCGGGAGGAGGGAAAATTGCTGACGAGCAGTACTTC. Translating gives CASSILAGGGKIADEQYF. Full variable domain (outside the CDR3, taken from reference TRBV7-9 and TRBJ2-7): DTGVSQNPRHKITKRGQNVTFRCDPISEHNRLYWYRQTLGQGPEFLTYFQNEAQLEKSRLLSDRFSAERPKGSFSTLEIQRTEQGDSAMYLCASSILAGGGKIADEQYFGPGTRLTVT.

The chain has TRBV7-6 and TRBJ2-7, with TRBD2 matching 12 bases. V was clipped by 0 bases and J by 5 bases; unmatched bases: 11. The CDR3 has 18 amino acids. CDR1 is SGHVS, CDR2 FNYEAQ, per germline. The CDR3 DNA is TGTGCCAGCAGCTTAGCTTCGCGGGCTAGCGGGAGGGCCGACGAGCAGTACTTC. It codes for CASSLASRASGRADEQYF.

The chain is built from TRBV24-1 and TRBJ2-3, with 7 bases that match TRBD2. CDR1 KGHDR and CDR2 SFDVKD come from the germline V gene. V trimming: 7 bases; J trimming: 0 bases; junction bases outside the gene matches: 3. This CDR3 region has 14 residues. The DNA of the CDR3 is TGTGCCACCAGCCTAGCGGCTAGCACAGATACGCAGTATTTT. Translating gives CATSLAASTDTQYF.

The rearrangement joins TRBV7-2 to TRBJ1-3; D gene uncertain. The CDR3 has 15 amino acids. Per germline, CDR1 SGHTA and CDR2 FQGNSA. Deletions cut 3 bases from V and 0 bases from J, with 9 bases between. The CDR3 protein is CASSFSRSSGNTIYF. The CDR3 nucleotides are TGTGCCAGCAGCTTTTCCCGGAGCTCTGGAAACACCATATATTTT.

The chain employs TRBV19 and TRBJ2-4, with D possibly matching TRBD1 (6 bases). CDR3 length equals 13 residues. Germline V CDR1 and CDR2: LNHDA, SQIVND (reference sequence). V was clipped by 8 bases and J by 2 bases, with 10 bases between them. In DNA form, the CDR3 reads TGTGCCAGTGCACAGGGTTCCAAAAACATTCAGTACTTC. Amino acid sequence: CASAQGSKNIQYF.

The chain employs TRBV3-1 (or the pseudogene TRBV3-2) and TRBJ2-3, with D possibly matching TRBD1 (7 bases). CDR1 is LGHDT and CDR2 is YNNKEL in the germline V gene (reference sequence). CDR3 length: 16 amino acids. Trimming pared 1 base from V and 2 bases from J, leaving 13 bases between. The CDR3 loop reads CASSQGAGGNTDTQYF. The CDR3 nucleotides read TGTGCCAGCAGCCAAGGGGCAGGGGGGAACACAGATACGCAGTATTTT.

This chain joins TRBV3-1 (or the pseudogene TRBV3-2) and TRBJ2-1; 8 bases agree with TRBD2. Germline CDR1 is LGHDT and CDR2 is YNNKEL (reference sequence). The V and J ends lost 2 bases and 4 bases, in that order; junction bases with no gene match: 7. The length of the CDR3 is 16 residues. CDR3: CASSQHSREGYNEQFF. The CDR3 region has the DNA TGTGCCAGCAGCCAACACAGCCGGGAGGGTTACAATGAGCAGTTCTTC.

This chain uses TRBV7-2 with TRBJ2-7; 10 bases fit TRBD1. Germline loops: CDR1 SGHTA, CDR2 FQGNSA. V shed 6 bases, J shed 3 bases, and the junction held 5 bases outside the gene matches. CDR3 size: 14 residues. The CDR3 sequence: CASRMTGGLYEQYF. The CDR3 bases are TGTGCCAGCAGGATGACAGGGGGCCTCTACGAGCAGTACTTC.

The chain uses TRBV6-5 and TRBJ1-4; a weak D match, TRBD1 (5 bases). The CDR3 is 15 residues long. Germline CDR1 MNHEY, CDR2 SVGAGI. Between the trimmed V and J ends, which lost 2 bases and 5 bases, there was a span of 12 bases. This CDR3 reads CASSYQGRENEKLFF. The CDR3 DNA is TGTGCCAGCAGTTACCAGGGCAGGGAAAATGAAAAACTGTTTTTT.

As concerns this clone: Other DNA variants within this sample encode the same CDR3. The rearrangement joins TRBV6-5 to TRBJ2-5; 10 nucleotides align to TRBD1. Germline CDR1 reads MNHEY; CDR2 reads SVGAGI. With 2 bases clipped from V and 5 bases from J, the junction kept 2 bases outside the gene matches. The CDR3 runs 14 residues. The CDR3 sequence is CASSYLTGGETQYF. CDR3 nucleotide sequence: TGTGCCAGCAGTTACCTGACAGGGGGCGAGACCCAGTACTTC.

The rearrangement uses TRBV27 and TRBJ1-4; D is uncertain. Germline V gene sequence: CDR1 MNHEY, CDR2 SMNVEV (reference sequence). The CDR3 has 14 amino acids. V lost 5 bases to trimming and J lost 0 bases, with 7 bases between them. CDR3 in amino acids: CASSRLATNEKLFF. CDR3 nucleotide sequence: TGTGCCAGCAGTCGACTTGCAACTAATGAAAAACTGTTTTTT.

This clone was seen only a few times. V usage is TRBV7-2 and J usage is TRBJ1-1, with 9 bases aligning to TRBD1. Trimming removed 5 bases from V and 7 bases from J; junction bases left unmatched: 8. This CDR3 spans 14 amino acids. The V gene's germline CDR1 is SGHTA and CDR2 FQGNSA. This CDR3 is CASSNRGPGDEAFF. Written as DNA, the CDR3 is TGTGCCAGCAGCAACAGGGGGCCCGGGGATGAAGCTTTCTTT.

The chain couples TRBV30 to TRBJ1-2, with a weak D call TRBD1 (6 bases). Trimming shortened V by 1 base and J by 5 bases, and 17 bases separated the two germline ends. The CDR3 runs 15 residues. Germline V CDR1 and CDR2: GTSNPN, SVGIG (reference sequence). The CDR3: CAWSGGRGYEYGYTF. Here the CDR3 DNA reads TGTGCCTGGAGTGGCGGCAGGGGTTATGAATATGGCTACACCTTC.

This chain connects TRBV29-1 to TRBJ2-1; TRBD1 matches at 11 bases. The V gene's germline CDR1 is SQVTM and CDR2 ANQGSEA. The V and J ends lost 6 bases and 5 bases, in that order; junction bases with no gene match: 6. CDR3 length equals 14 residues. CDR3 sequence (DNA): TGCAGCGTCCTCCGGGACAGGGGGAACAATGAGCAGTTCTTC. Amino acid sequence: CSVLRDRGNNEQFF.

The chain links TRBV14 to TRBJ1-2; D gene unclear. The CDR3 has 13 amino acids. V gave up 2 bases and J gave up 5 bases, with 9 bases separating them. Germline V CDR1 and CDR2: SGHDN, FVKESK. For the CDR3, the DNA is TGTGCCAGCAGCCAACAGGCGTTGTATGGCTACACCTTC. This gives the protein CASSQQALYGYTF. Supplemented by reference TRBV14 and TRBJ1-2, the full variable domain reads EAGVTQFPSHSVIEKGQTVTLRCDPISGHDNLYWYRRVMGKEIKFLLHFVKESKQDESGMPNNRFLAERTGGTYSTLKVQPAELEDSGVYFCASSQQALYGYTFGSGTRLTVV.

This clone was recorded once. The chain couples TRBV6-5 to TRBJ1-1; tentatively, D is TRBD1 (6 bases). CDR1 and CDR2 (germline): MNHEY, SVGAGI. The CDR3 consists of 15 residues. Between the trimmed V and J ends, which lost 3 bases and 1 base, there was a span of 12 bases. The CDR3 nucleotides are TGTGCCAGCAGTTATTGGGGGCGGCGGAACACTGAAGCTTTCTTT. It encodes CASSYWGRRNTEAFF.

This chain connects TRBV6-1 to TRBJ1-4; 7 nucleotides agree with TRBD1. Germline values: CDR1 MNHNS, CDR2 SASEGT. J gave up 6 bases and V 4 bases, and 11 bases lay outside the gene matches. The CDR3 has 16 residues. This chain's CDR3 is CASSVLSGTVDEKLFF. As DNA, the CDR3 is TGTGCCAGCAGTGTTCTTTCCGGGACAGTGGATGAAAAACTGTTTTTT.